This T cell receptor (beta chain) emerged from a study of cytomegalovirus exposure and HLA in healthy donors. CDR3 length: 17 amino acids. The trim removed 3 bases at V and 5 bases at J, leaving 13 bases unmatched. Germline assignment: CDR1 SGDLS and CDR2 YYNGEE. Study conclusions and caveats: Among CMV-associated TCR beta chains, most appeared HLA-restricted in a later analysis. Later on, an analysis tied approximately 17,000 TCR beta sequences to HLA alleles at 0.05 false discovery rate. The study reported that TCR beta sequences accurately predicted HLA-A and HLA-B alleles in most subjects.

Primers for the PCR totalled 60 Vbeta and 13 Jbeta. TCRdb keeps only in-frame clones here, not all; method: immunoSEQ multiplex PCR. The data contain approximately 76,000 clones, roughly 78% of them singletons. For this clone: Its antigen remains unidentified.

This TCR derives from a man aged 25-40 years in good health and CMV-seronegative. The chain combines TRBV9 with TRBJ2-2, with TRBD1 matching 7 bases. Sequenced material: PBMCs. CDR3 sequence reads: CASSAAGDRVLTGELFF. In DNA form, the CDR3 reads TGTGCCAGCAGCGCGGCCGGCGACAGGGTATTGACCGGGGAGCTGTTTTTT. Using reference TRBV9 and TRBJ2-2 for the parts outside the CDR3, the full variable domain is DSGVTQTPKHLITATGQRVTLRCSPRSGDLSVYWYQQSLDQGLQFLIQYYNGEERAKGNILERFSAQQFPDLHSELNLSSLELGDSALYFCASSAAGDRVLTGELFFGEGSRLTVL.